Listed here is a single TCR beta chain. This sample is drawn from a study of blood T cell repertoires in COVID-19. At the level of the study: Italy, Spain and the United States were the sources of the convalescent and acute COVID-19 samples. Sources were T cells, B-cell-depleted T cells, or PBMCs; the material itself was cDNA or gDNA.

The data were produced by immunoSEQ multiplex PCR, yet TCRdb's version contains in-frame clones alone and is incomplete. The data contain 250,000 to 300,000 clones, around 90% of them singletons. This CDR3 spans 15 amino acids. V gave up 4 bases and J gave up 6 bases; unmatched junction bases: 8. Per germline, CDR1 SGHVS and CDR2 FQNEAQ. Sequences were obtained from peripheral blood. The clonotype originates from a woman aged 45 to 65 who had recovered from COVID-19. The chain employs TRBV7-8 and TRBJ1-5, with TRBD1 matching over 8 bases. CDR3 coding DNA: TGTGCCAGCAGCTCGACAGGGGTGAGCGGTCAGCCCCAGCATTTT. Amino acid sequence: CASSSTGVSGQPQHF.